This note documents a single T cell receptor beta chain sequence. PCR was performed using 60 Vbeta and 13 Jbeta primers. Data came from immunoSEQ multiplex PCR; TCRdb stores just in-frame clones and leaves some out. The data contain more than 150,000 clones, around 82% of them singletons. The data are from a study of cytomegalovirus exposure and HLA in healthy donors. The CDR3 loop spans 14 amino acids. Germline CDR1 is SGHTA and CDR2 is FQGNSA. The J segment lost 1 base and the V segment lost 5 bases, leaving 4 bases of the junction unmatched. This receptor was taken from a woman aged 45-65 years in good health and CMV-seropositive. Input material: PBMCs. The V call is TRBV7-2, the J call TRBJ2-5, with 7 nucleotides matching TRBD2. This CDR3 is CASSRGGGQETQYF. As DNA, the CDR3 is TGTGCCAGCAGCCGGGGCGGGGGCCAAGAGACCCAGTACTTC.